Listed here are 17 T cell receptor beta chains from one sample, sequenced in a study of cytomegalovirus exposure and HLA in healthy donors. The PCR ran on 60 Vbeta and 13 Jbeta primers. TCRdb's table, derived via immunoSEQ multiplex PCR, lists solely in-frame clones and lacks some. The sample lists about 160,000 clones, 65% to 85% occurring once. Sequencing was carried out using PBMCs. The receptor source for this set is a man aged 40-55 years in good health and CMV-seropositive.

The chain employs TRBV7-9 and TRBJ2-1; 8 bases are a match to TRBD2. The CDR3 extends over 16 amino acids. Per the germline V gene, CDR1 is SEHNR and CDR2 is FQNEAQ (reference sequence). The V segment lost 1 base and the J segment 5 bases; nucleotides outside the gene matches: 7. In DNA, the CDR3 is TGTGCCAGCAGCTTAGAGAGGACTAGCAAACACAATGAGCAGTTCTTC. Its translation is CASSLERTSKHNEQFF.

This rearrangement joins TRBV4-3 to TRBJ1-4, with D maybe TRBD1 (6 bases). V lost 5 bases and J lost 5, with 15 bases in between. CDR3 length: 15 amino acids. From germline, CDR1 is LGHNA and CDR2 YSLEER. The CDR3 bases are TGCGCCAGCAGCTACACAGGGAGGGGAAATGAAAAACTGTTTTTT. Residues: CASSYTGRGNEKLFF.

The CDR3 here is CASSSFGGGEAFF. CDR3 nucleotide sequence: TGCGCCAGCAGCTCCTTCGGAGGTGGTGAAGCTTTCTTT. The chain is built from TRBV5-1 and TRBJ1-1; D call uncertain. CDR3 length: 13 amino acids. The V and J ends lost 3 bases and 7 bases respectively, with 13 bases between them. Germline CDR1 reads SGHRS; CDR2 reads YFSETQ.

The chain links TRBV5-4 to TRBJ1-2; D remains unclear. V gave up 3 bases and J gave up 4 bases, with 10 bases separating them. CDR1 and CDR2 from the germline V gene are SGHNT and YYREEE (reference sequence). This CDR3 is built from 13 residues. For the CDR3, the DNA is TGTGCCAGCAGCTATGAGAATGTCTATGGCTACACCTTC. Protein sequence: CASSYENVYGYTF.

The rearrangement links TRBV19 to TRBJ2-3, with D possibly TRBD2 on 7 matching bases. The V and J ends lost 6 bases and 2 bases respectively, with 15 bases between them. This CDR3 is built from 15 residues. CDR1 and CDR2 (germline): LNHDA, SQIVND (reference sequence). The CDR3 loop is CASSQGGGPTDTQYF. The CDR3 DNA is TGTGCCAGTAGCCAGGGCGGGGGCCCCACAGATACGCAGTATTTT.

The chain couples TRBV7-6 to TRBJ2-5, with D tentatively TRBD2 (6 bases). There are 15 residues in the CDR3. CDR1 and CDR2 (germline): SGHVS, FNYEAQ. V was cut by 6 bases and J by 1 base, with 15 bases left in between. The CDR3 nucleotides are TGTGCCAGCAGAAAAGATCGGGGGTTCCAAGAGACCCAGTACTTC. Protein sequence: CASRKDRGFQETQYF.

The rearrangement links TRBV20-1 to TRBJ1-1; maybe TRBD1 (5 bases). CDR3 size: 10 residues. Germline CDR1 reads DFQATT; CDR2 reads SNEGSKA (reference sequence). The V end was cut by 0 bases, the J end by 14 bases, with 10 bases between. This CDR3 reads CSAREDTPFF. CDR3 DNA sequence: TGCAGTGCTAGAGAGGACACTCCCTTCTTT.

This clone showed up just once. The chain uses TRBV19 and TRBJ2-3; 8 bases fit TRBD2. This CDR3 spans 14 amino acids. After removal of 6 bases from V and 6 bases from J, the junction contained 8 bases not matched to a gene. Germline V CDR1 and CDR2: LNHDA, SQIVND (reference sequence). This chain's CDR3 is CASRTAGGSDTQYF. The CDR3 nucleotides are TGTGCCAGTAGGACGGCGGGGGGCTCGGATACGCAGTATTTT.

The chain employs TRBV14 and TRBJ2-5; the D gene is possibly TRBD1 (5 bases). TRBJ2-7 matches the DNA end more closely, so the J call is doubtful. Germline V CDR1 and CDR2: SGHDN, FVKESK. The CDR3 spans 12 residues. CDR3 sequence reads: CASSQQGYEQYF. The DNA for the CDR3 is TGTGCCAGCAGCCAGCAGGGCTACGAGCAGTACTTC.

This clone has a handful of counts. The rearrangement links TRBV7-2 to TRBJ2-7, with 8 bases that match TRBD1. V was pared by 4 bases and J by 3 bases, with 5 bases of the junction left unmatched. CDR1 is SGHTA and CDR2 is FQGNSA in the germline V gene. The CDR3 runs to 14 residues. CDR3: CASSSRTGNYEQYF. The DNA for the CDR3 is TGTGCCAGCAGCTCCCGGACAGGGAACTACGAGCAGTACTTC. Based on the CDR3 plus reference TRBV7-2 and TRBJ2-7, the full variable domain is GAGVSQSPSNKVTEKGKDVELRCDPISGHTALYWYRQSLGQGLEFLIYFQGNSAPDKSGLPSDRFSAERTGGSVSTLTIQRTQQEDSAVYLCASSSRTGNYEQYFGPGTRLTVT.

The chain links TRBV4-3 to TRBJ2-3; a possible D gene is TRBD1 (6 bases). The CDR3 covers 15 residues. The V gene lost 1 base and the J gene lost 3 bases, with 11 bases spanning the gap. CDR1 and CDR2 (germline): LGHNA, YSLEER. As DNA, the CDR3 is TGCGCCAGCAGCCAAGTAGGGGGTAGAACAGATACGCAGTATTTT. It encodes CASSQVGGRTDTQYF.

This clone was found once. DNA for the CDR3: TGTGCCAGCAGGGGCGGGGGGAACAACAATGAGCAGTTCTTC. It is translated as CASRGGGNNNEQFF. The gene calls are TRBV6-1 and TRBJ2-1, with 8 positions matching TRBD2. Germline V gene data show CDR1 as MNHNS and CDR2 as SASEGT. V dropped 6 bases and J dropped 5; count of bases not matched to a gene: 6. This CDR3 is built from 14 residues.

Comments on this clone: The identical CDR3 is also encoded by other nucleotide sequences in the sample. This chain connects TRBV7-2 to TRBJ2-7; unclear D gene. V lost 3 bases and J lost 0, with 3 bases in between. This CDR3 region has 12 residues. The germline V gene has CDR1 SGHTA and CDR2 FQGNSA. This CDR3 reads CASSFSSYEQYF. The CDR3 DNA reads TGTGCCAGCAGCTTCAGCTCCTACGAGCAGTACTTC. The full variable domain, completed using reference TRBV7-2 and TRBJ2-7, is GAGVSQSPSNKVTEKGKDVELRCDPISGHTALYWYRQSLGQGLEFLIYFQGNSAPDKSGLPSDRFSAERTGGSVSTLTIQRTQQEDSAVYLCASSFSSYEQYFGPGTRLTVT.

The V gene is TRBV2, the J gene TRBJ2-7; D perhaps matches TRBD2 (5 bases). CDR1 and CDR2 from the germline V gene are SNHLY and FYNNEI. V was shortened by 7 bases and J by 3 bases, with 10 bases between the two germline ends. There are 12 residues in the CDR3. The CDR3 loop is CASTRTRYEQYF. CDR3 sequence (DNA): TGTGCCAGCACCCGGACTCGCTACGAGCAGTACTTC.

The table lists this clone with a few counts. This chain connects TRBV5-1 to TRBJ2-2; a weak D match, TRBD1 (5 bases). The CDR3 is 14 amino acids. The V end lost 4 bases, the J end lost 4 bases, and 11 bases lay between the germline ends. The germline V gene encodes CDR1 SGHRS and CDR2 YFSETQ. Here the CDR3 reads CASSPQDSTGELFF. DNA of the CDR3: TGCGCCAGCAGCCCACAGGATTCCACCGGGGAGCTGTTTTTT.

The chain links TRBV9 to TRBJ2-5; tentative D call: TRBD1 (5 bases). Trimming removed 0 bases from V and 4 bases from J, with 13 bases in between. This CDR3 has 15 residues. Germline-derived CDR1 and CDR2 are SGDLS and YYNGEE. For the CDR3, the DNA is TGTGCCAGCAGCGTAGGACCCGACAGAAGAGAGACCCAGTACTTC. It encodes CASSVGPDRRETQYF.

This chain uses TRBV5-1 with TRBJ1-1; a weak D match, TRBD1 (6 bases). The CDR3 is 13 residues long. V was pared by 6 bases and J by 11 bases, with 20 bases between. Per the germline V gene, CDR1 is SGHRS and CDR2 is YFSETQ. This CDR3 reads CASTGGGRGAAFF. CDR3 nucleotide sequence: TGCGCCAGCACCGGGGGGGGCCGCGGGGCGGCTTTCTTT.